This TCR beta chain originates from a study of blood T cell repertoires in COVID-19. Study at large: The United States, Italy and Spain provided the acute and convalescent COVID-19 samples. PBMCs, B-cell-depleted T cells, or T cells provided the cDNA or gDNA that made up the material.

The germline gives CDR1 MNHNS, CDR2 SASEGT. CDR3 length: 15 amino acids. The germline V and J ends were trimmed by 3 bases and 5 bases, with 16 bases remaining between them. In the study's own analysis: For nucleated cells, counts were estimated from reference gene primer amplification. Assay used: immunoSEQ multiplex PCR; TCRdb lists only in-frame clones, some missing. V and J calls and clone size are those listed in that table; D and trimming were worked out from the DNA. The data show about 320,000 clones, roughly 87% seen once. Before being deemed recovered, Cohort 3 donors had two negative PCRs, clearance, or symptom resolution.

Material for sequencing was PBMCs or T cells enriched from blood (not recorded which). The chain employs TRBV6-1 and TRBJ1-2; D is perhaps TRBD1 (5 bases). The clonotype originates from a woman aged 25 to 39 who had recovered from COVID-19. In DNA form, the CDR3 reads TGTGCCAGCAGTGACGCAAGCAGGGTAGGGTATGGCTACACCTTC. This translates into CASSDASRVGYGYTF.